This T cell receptor beta chain derives from a study of control samples from healthy donors and cancer patients. Germline CDR1 reads SGHRS; CDR2 reads YFSETQ. The CDR3 length is 15 residues. Losses at the gene ends were 2 bases for V and 2 bases for J; bases not matched to a gene: 5. Clones were read by immunoSEQ multiplex PCR, and TCRdb kept only the in-frame ones, dropping some. The data contain almost 85,000 clones, around 84% of them singletons. The receptor was derived from a man in his fifties or sixties with head and neck cancer. The genes are TRBV5-1 and TRBJ2-7; 9 bases match TRBD2. Sequences were obtained from PBMCs. The CDR3 protein is CASSFGTSSTYEQYF. As DNA, the CDR3 is TGCGCCAGCAGCTTCGGGACTAGCAGTACCTACGAGCAGTACTTC. Full variable domain (outside the CDR3, taken from reference TRBV5-1 and TRBJ2-7): KAGVTQTPRYLIKTRGQQVTLSCSPISGHRSVSWYQQTPGQGLQFLFEYFSETQRNKGNFPGRFSGRQFSNSRSEMNVSTLELGDSALYLCASSFGTSSTYEQYFGPGTRLTVT.